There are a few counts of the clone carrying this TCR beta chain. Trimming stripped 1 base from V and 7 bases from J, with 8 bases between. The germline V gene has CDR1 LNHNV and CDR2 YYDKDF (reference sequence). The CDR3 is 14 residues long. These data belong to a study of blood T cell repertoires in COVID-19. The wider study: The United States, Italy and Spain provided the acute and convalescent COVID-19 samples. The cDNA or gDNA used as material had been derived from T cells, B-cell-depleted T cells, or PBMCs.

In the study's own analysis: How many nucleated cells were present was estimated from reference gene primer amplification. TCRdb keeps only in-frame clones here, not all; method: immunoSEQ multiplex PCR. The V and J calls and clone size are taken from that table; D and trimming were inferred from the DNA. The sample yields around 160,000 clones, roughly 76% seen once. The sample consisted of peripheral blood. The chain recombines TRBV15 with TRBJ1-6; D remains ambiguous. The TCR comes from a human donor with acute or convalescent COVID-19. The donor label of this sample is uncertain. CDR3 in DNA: TGTGCCACCAGCAGAGGTCGGGAAAATTCACCCCTCCACTTT. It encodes CATSRGRENSPLHF.